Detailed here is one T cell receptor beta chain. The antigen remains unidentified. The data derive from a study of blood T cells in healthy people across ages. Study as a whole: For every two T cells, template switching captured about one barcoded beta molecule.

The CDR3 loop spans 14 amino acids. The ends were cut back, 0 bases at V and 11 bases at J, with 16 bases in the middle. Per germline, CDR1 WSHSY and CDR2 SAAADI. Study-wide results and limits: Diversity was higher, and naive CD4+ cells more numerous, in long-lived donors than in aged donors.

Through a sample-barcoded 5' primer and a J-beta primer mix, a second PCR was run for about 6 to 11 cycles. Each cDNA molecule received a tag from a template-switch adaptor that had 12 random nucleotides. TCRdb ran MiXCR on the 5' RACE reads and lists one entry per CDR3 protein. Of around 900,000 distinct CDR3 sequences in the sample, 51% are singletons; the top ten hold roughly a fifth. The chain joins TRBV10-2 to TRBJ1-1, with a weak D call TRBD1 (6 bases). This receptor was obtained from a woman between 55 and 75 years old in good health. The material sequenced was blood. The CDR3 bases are TGCGCCAGCAGTGAGTCTCCACACAGGGTCGCTGCTTTCTTT. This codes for CASSESPHRVAAFF.